These 24 T cell receptor beta chains were sequenced from one sample in a study of cytomegalovirus exposure and HLA in healthy donors. PCR primers comprised 60 Vbeta and 13 Jbeta primers. Sequencing was performed with immunoSEQ multiplex PCR; in TCRdb, only in-frame clones are kept and a portion is missing. The table has 150,000 to 200,000 clones, around 84% seen once. Sequenced sample: PBMCs. These receptors all stem from a woman aged 18 to 35 in good health and CMV-seronegative.

The V and J genes are TRBV29-1 and TRBJ1-1; D is undetermined. The CDR3 loop spans 15 amino acids. Looked up from germline, CDR1 is SQVTM and CDR2 is ANQGSEA. Trimming took 4 bases from V and 3 from J, leaving 18 bases between them. CDR3 sequence reads: CSVGDWRETDTEAFF. CDR3 in DNA: TGCAGCGTTGGAGATTGGAGGGAGACGGACACTGAAGCTTTCTTT.

V and J are TRBV19 and TRBJ2-7; 13 bases agree with TRBD2. The CDR3 covers 14 residues. Germline CDR1 is LNHDA and CDR2 is SQIVND (reference sequence). V shed 6 bases and J 4 bases; nucleotides not matched to a gene: 3. The CDR3 here is CASRRLAGGYEQYF. In DNA form, the CDR3 reads TGTGCCAGTAGAAGACTAGCGGGAGGTTACGAGCAGTACTTC.

The V gene is TRBV19, the J gene TRBJ1-4; D is undetermined. Deletions cut 5 bases from V and 0 bases from J, with 13 bases between. The CDR3 runs 16 residues. CDR1 and CDR2 from the germline V gene are LNHDA and SQIVND (reference sequence). Here the CDR3 reads CASSPLAGATNEKLFF. CDR3 nucleotide sequence: TGTGCCAGTAGTCCGTTGGCGGGTGCAACTAATGAAAAACTGTTTTTT.

The chain joins TRBV19 to TRBJ1-1; D call uncertain. V was clipped by 5 bases and J by 0 bases, with 13 bases between them. Germline V CDR1 and CDR2: LNHDA, SQIVND (reference sequence). The CDR3 length is 15 residues. CDR3: CASSARPNMNTEAFF. DNA for the CDR3: TGTGCCAGTAGTGCCCGCCCCAACATGAACACTGAAGCTTTCTTT.

A single count supports this clone. The V and J genes are TRBV10-3 and TRBJ2-3; 15 positions match TRBD2. V was clipped by 3 bases and J by 4 bases; unmatched bases: 11. The CDR3 is made up of 19 amino acids. Germline V CDR1 and CDR2: ENHRY, SYGVKD. The CDR3 DNA is TGTGCCATCAGTGATGGGACTAGCGGGAGGTCCCTCTCCCCAGATACGCAGTATTTT. The encoded protein is CAISDGTSGRSLSPDTQYF.

V gene TRBV14 combines with J gene TRBJ1-4; D gene uncertain. The CDR3 totals 14 residues. Trimming pared 1 base from V and 6 bases from J, leaving 9 bases between. The germline V gene has CDR1 SGHDN and CDR2 FVKESK. The CDR3 loop is CASSQGVSDEKLFF. Written as DNA, the CDR3 is TGTGCCAGCAGCCAAGGAGTGAGCGATGAAAAACTGTTTTTT.

This clone is a singleton in its sample. The J gene is TRBJ2-2, the V gene TRBV11-2; no definite D call. Trimming shortened V by 0 bases and J by 7 bases, and 3 bases separated the two germline ends. This CDR3 contains 12 residues. CDR1 and CDR2 from the germline V gene are SGHAT and FQNNGV. The CDR3 loop is CASSLEYGELFF. CDR3 sequence (DNA): TGTGCCAGCAGCTTAGAATACGGGGAGCTGTTTTTT.

V is TRBV6-6 and J is TRBJ1-1; 8 bases match TRBD1. CDR1 and CDR2 from the germline V gene are MNHNY and SVGAGI (reference sequence). Germline trimming cut 7 bases from V and 1 base from J; bases unmatched to any gene: 5. The CDR3 is 14 amino acids. The CDR3: CASTPDRGNTEAFF. DNA for the CDR3: TGTGCCAGCACCCCTGACAGGGGGAACACTGAAGCTTTCTTT.

This chain connects TRBV4-1 to TRBJ2-1, with D perhaps TRBD2 (6 bases). The CDR3 runs 14 residues. Between the trimmed V and J ends, which lost 1 base and 8 bases, there was a span of 12 bases. CDR1 MGHRA and CDR2 YSYEKL come from the germline V gene. CDR3 loop: CASSQVLAPDEQFF. The CDR3 DNA reads TGCGCCAGCAGCCAAGTACTAGCTCCCGATGAGCAGTTCTTC.

The chain has TRBV6-5 and TRBJ1-1, with D unresolved. This CDR3 is built from 13 residues. Trimming left V 7 bases short and J 0 bases short, with 9 bases between. Germline lookup yields CDR1 MNHEY and CDR2 SVGAGI. CDR3 DNA sequence: TGTGCCAGCACCCGACACCTGAACACTGAAGCTTTCTTT. Translated, it gives CASTRHLNTEAFF.

The chain is built from TRBV19 and TRBJ2-1, with D possibly matching TRBD2 (6 bases). Germline CDR1 is LNHDA and CDR2 is SQIVND (reference sequence). V was clipped by 1 base and J by 6 bases, with 10 bases between them. The CDR3 extends over 14 amino acids. The CDR3 is CASSIGLDVNEQFF. In DNA, the CDR3 is TGTGCCAGTAGTATAGGACTAGATGTCAATGAGCAGTTCTTC.

The CDR3 is CASSPSTGGYTF. In DNA form, the CDR3 reads TGCGCCAGCAGCCCTTCGACAGGTGGCTACACCTTC. The V and J genes are TRBV5-1 and TRBJ1-2; tentatively, D is TRBD1 (6 bases). Germline values: CDR1 SGHRS, CDR2 YFSETQ. CDR3 size: 12 residues. Trimming removed 4 bases at V and 7 bases at J, with 11 bases between. The full variable domain, its missing parts supplied by reference TRBV5-1 and TRBJ1-2, is KAGVTQTPRYLIKTRGQQVTLSCSPISGHRSVSWYQQTPGQGLQFLFEYFSETQRNKGNFPGRFSGRQFSNSRSEMNVSTLELGDSALYLCASSPSTGGYTFGSGTRLTVV.

The chain recombines TRBV11-2 with TRBJ2-6; TRBD1 is a possible D gene (6 bases). V was pared by 5 bases and J by 5 bases, with 16 bases between. Germline V gene sequence: CDR1 SGHAT, CDR2 FQNNGV. The CDR3 covers 16 residues. CDR3: CASSPLTGSRANVLTF. CDR3 DNA sequence: TGTGCCAGCAGCCCCCTTACAGGGAGTCGGGCCAACGTCCTGACTTTC.

J is TRBJ2-1 and V is TRBV6-4; 13 positions agree with TRBD2. With 6 bases clipped from V and 9 bases from J, the junction kept 11 bases outside the gene matches. Per the germline V gene, CDR1 is MRHNA and CDR2 is SNTAGT. The CDR3 covers 16 residues. Written as DNA, the CDR3 is TGTGCCAGCAGCAGCCATGGGACTAGCGGGGCGAGTGAGCAGTTCTTC. Protein sequence: CASSSHGTSGASEQFF.

The genes are TRBV7-2 and TRBJ2-3, with TRBD1 as a possible D gene (6 bases). The ends were cut back, 4 bases at V and 0 bases at J, with 11 bases in the middle. In germline, CDR1 is SGHTA, CDR2 FQGNSA. The CDR3 contains 15 residues. CDR3 nucleotides: TGTGCCAGCAGCTCCTCCGGGACAAGCACAGATACGCAGTATTTT. As protein: CASSSSGTSTDTQYF. Complete variable domain (other parts from reference TRBV7-2 and TRBJ2-3): GAGVSQSPSNKVTEKGKDVELRCDPISGHTALYWYRQSLGQGLEFLIYFQGNSAPDKSGLPSDRFSAERTGGSVSTLTIQRTQQEDSAVYLCASSSSGTSTDTQYFGPGTRLTVL.

V usage is TRBV5-4 and J usage is TRBJ2-5; a weak D match, TRBD1 (6 bases). TRBJ2-7 matches the DNA end more closely, so the J call is doubtful. CDR3 length: 14 amino acids. Germline values: CDR1 SGHNT, CDR2 YYREEE (reference sequence). The CDR3 protein is CASSSTGSLSEQYF. Written as DNA, the CDR3 is TGTGCCAGCAGCTCCACAGGGTCGCTGTCCGAGCAGTACTTC.

The chain is built from TRBV6-6 and TRBJ2-3; a possible D gene is TRBD2 (5 bases). The germline CDR1 and CDR2 sequences are MNHNY and SVGAGI (reference sequence). V dropped 4 bases and J dropped 4 bases, with 6 bases sitting between them. CDR3 length equals 12 residues. The CDR3 region has the DNA TGTGCCAGCAGTTGGACTGCAGATACGCAGTATTTT. This translates into CASSWTADTQYF.

On this clone: A read error may produce the germline difference seen at one junction end. The V call is TRBV6-5, the J call TRBJ1-6, with D hard to call. The CDR3 is 13 residues long. The germline CDR1 and CDR2 sequences are MNHEY and SVGAGI. CDR3: CASSYGLSSLLHF. CDR3 coding DNA: TGTGCCAGCAGTTATGGACTTTCTTCACTCCTCCACTTT.

The rearrangement joins TRBV29-1 to TRBJ2-6; 7 bases align to TRBD2. Germline V gene sequence: CDR1 SQVTM, CDR2 ANQGSEA. Trimming took 1 base from V and 0 from J; bases not matched to a gene: 12. The CDR3 runs to 19 residues. CDR3 loop: CSVEVPGGVLFSGANVLTF. CDR3 coding DNA: TGCAGCGTTGAAGTTCCGGGAGGTGTTCTATTCTCTGGGGCCAACGTCCTGACTTTC.

The chain recombines TRBV4-2 with TRBJ2-3; 7 bases are a match to TRBD1. Germline-derived CDR1 and CDR2 are LGHNA and YNFKEQ. The CDR3 has 16 residues. V lost 1 base to trimming and J lost 1 base; unmatched junction nucleotides: 5. CDR3 amino acids: CASSQGQGTGTDTQYF. The CDR3 DNA reads as TGTGCCAGCAGCCAAGGACAGGGAACTGGCACAGATACGCAGTATTTT.

This chain connects TRBV10-3 to TRBJ2-7; 7 bases are shared with TRBD2. This CDR3 has 15 residues. V was pared by 0 bases and J by 5 bases, with 7 bases of the junction left unmatched. Germline CDR1 reads ENHRY; CDR2 reads SYGVKD. The CDR3 loop reads CAISESRSAGDEQYF. The CDR3 DNA is TGTGCCATCAGTGAGTCTAGGAGCGCGGGGGACGAGCAGTACTTC.

This chain connects TRBV10-3 to TRBJ2-3; 8 bases line up with TRBD2. CDR1 and CDR2 from the germline V gene are ENHRY and SYGVKD. CDR3 size: 15 residues. The trim removed 8 bases at V and 3 bases at J, leaving 10 bases unmatched. Written as DNA, the CDR3 is TGTGCCATCGGCCACGGACTAGCCCCAACAGATACGCAGTATTTT. It yields the protein CAIGHGLAPTDTQYF.

This sequence joins TRBV15 and TRBJ1-5; D not resolved. Germline loops: CDR1 LNHNV, CDR2 YYDKDF (reference sequence). This CDR3 region has 12 residues. V dropped 1 base and J dropped 5 bases, with 3 bases sitting between them. For the CDR3, the DNA is TGTGCCACCAGCAGAGTAGATCAGCCCCAGCATTTT. Its translation: CATSRVDQPQHF. Full variable domain (outside the CDR3, taken from reference TRBV15 and TRBJ1-5): DAMVIQNPRYQVTQFGKPVTLSCSQTLNHNVMYWYQQKSSQAPKLLFHYYDKDFNNEADTPDNFQSRRPNTSFCFLDIRSPGLGDTAMYLCATSRVDQPQHFGDGTRLSIL.

This clone showed up just a few times. The chain combines TRBV10-2 with TRBJ1-5, with TRBD1 as a possible D gene (6 bases). Germline CDR1 WSHSY, CDR2 SAAADI. CDR3 length: 17 residues. V shed 0 bases and J shed 3 bases, with 15 bases lying between them. The CDR3 here is CASSESHYRVPNQPQHF. CDR3 coding DNA: TGCGCCAGCAGTGAGTCGCACTACAGGGTTCCCAATCAGCCCCAGCATTTT.